The rows below give T cell receptor beta chains drawn from one sample of a study of blood T cell repertoires in COVID-19. The method was immunoSEQ multiplex PCR; TCRdb's version includes in-frame clones alone and lacks a portion of them. Here the sample spans 140,000 to 150,000 clones, over 65% being singletons. The sample taken for sequencing was PBMCs or T cells enriched from blood (not recorded which). Receptors originate from a woman aged 50 to 60 who had recovered from COVID-19. Each CDR3 is given with its conserved first and last residue. A D gene is named only where the DNA matches it firmly. Clone size is shown for a subset of rows, as once, few, many or a class of expanded clone.

j_gene,v_gene,d_gene,abundance,CDR3aa,CDR3nt
TRBJ1-6,TRBV6-5,NA,NA,CASSYSSGTFNSPLHF,TGTGCCAGCAGTTACTCTTCCGGGACATTTAATTCACCCCTCCACTTT
TRBJ1-6,TRBV6-1,NA,NA,CASSEGPEIGSPLHF,TGTGCCAGCAGTGAAGGGCCTGAAATTGGCTCACCCCTCCACTTT
TRBJ1-2,TRBV28,TRBD1,NA,CASKRTGSYGYTF,TGTGCCAGCAAGCGGACAGGCTCCTATGGCTACACCTTC
TRBJ1-2,TRBV20-1,NA,NA,CSVQDGYTF,TGCAGTGTCCAGGATGGCTACACCTTC
TRBJ1-2,TRBV5-1,NA,NA,CASSLGPLKGYTF,TGCGCCAGCAGCTTGGGGCCCCTGAAGGGCTACACCTTC
TRBJ2-3,TRBV6-1,TRBD2,few,CASSEAFEETSKADTQYF,TGTGCCAGCAGTGAAGCTTTCGAGGAGACTAGCAAAGCAGATACGCAGTATTTT
TRBJ1-1,TRBV3-1/TRBV3-2,NA,NA,CASVGGDGEAFF,TGTGCCAGTGTGGGGGGGGACGGCGAAGCTTTCTTT
TRBJ2-1,TRBV9,NA,NA,CASSLSGTSYNEQFF,TGTGCCAGCAGCCTGTCCGGGACAAGCTACAATGAGCAGTTCTTC
TRBJ1-4,TRBV5-1,TRBD1,NA,CASSQGDRANEKLFF,TGCGCCAGCAGCCAGGGGGACAGAGCTAATGAAAAACTGTTTTTT
TRBJ1-1,TRBV6-5,NA,NA,CATIERGGNTEAFF,TGTGCCACCATAGAACGGGGAGGGAACACTGAAGCTTTCTTT
TRBJ1-2,TRBV5-6,NA,NA,CASSAAGAPNYGYTF,TGTGCCAGCAGCGCGGCCGGCGCCCCTAACTATGGCTACACCTTC
TRBJ1-5,TRBV3-1/TRBV3-2,NA,NA,CASSQNPRGPQHF,TGTGCCAGCAGCCAAAATCCACGGGGGCCCCAGCATTTT
TRBJ2-1,TRBV5-1,NA,NA,CASRMGGANEQFF,TGCGCCAGCAGAATGGGGGGTGCCAATGAGCAGTTCTTC
TRBJ1-1,TRBV7-9,TRBD1,NA,CASKTGVEAFF,TGTGCCAGCAAAACAGGGGTAGAAGCTTTCTTT
TRBJ1-6,TRBV19,TRBD1,few,CASSTDRAHNSPLHF,TGTGCCAGTAGCACGGACAGGGCCCATAATTCACCCCTCCACTTT
TRBJ2-3,TRBV6-5,NA,NA,CASSYSRGGDTQYF,TGTGCCAGCAGTTACTCTCGGGGAGGCGATACGCAGTATTTT
TRBJ2-1,TRBV6-5,TRBD2,NA,CASNPSGGHNEQFF,TGTGCCAGCAACCCTAGCGGGGGCCACAATGAGCAGTTCTTC
TRBJ1-5,TRBV2,NA,NA,CASTKQGRDQPQHF,TGTGCCAGCACCAAACAGGGTAGGGATCAGCCCCAGCATTTT
TRBJ1-1,TRBV10-1,NA,NA,CASSESKDGAEAFF,TGCGCCAGCAGTGAGTCCAAAGACGGAGCTGAAGCTTTCTTT
TRBJ1-1,TRBV11-3,NA,NA,CASSLRGMNTEAFF,TGTGCCAGCAGCCTACGGGGTATGAACACTGAAGCTTTCTTT
TRBJ1-2,TRBV9,NA,few,CASSDISYGYTF,TGTGCCAGCAGCGACATTTCCTATGGCTACACCTTC
TRBJ1-1,TRBV3-1/TRBV3-2,NA,few,CASSQERVYTEAFF,TGTGCCAGCAGCCAAGAACGAGTTTACACTGAAGCTTTCTTT
TRBJ2-1,TRBV19,TRBD2,NA,CASRGGGADEQFF,TGTGCCAGTAGGGGCGGGGGGGCCGATGAGCAGTTCTTC
TRBJ2-7,TRBV27,NA,NA,CASSLSDRYSYEQYF,TGTGCCAGCAGTTTATCCGACAGGTACTCCTACGAGCAGTACTTC
TRBJ1-6,TRBV28,NA,once,CASSTQKSPLHF,TGTGCCAGCAGTACACAGAAATCACCCCTCCACTTT
TRBJ2-7,TRBV5-6,NA,NA,CASSKDLSYEQYF,TGTGCCAGCAGCAAGGACTTGTCCTACGAGCAGTACTTC
TRBJ1-2,TRBV28,NA,NA,CASSAALAGVGYGYTF,TGTGCCAGCAGTGCTGCTCTCGCAGGTGTTGGCTATGGCTACACCTTC
TRBJ1-6,TRBV6-4,NA,NA,CASSDSGSSPLHF,TGTGCCAGCAGTGACTCCGGGAGCTCACCCCTCCACTTT
TRBJ1-1,TRBV19,NA,NA,CASSFQGNTEAFF,TGTGCCAGTAGTTTCCAGGGGAACACTGAAGCTTTCTTT
TRBJ2-1,TRBV5-4,TRBD2,NA,CASSFLTSGGAFSYNEQFF,TGTGCCAGCAGCTTTCTGACTAGCGGGGGGGCCTTCTCCTACAATGAGCAGTTCTTC
TRBJ2-3,TRBV3-1/TRBV3-2,NA,once,CASSQGAGGTDTQYF,TGTGCCAGCAGCCAAGGAGCGGGCGGCACAGATACGCAGTATTTT
TRBJ1-3,TRBV6-1,NA,NA,CASSDEARTSGNTIYF,TGTGCCAGCAGTGATGAGGCTAGAACCTCTGGAAACACCATATATTTT
TRBJ1-1,TRBV6-5,NA,NA,CASSYSTGKAEAFF,TGTGCCAGCAGTTACTCTACAGGGAAGGCTGAAGCTTTCTTT
TRBJ1-4,TRBV3-1/TRBV3-2,NA,NA,CASSQVRGGSEKLFF,TGTGCCAGCAGCCAAGTACGGGGAGGTAGTGAAAAACTGTTTTTT
TRBJ1-2,TRBV11-1,NA,NA,CASSSVNYGYTF,TGTGCCAGCAGCTCAGTAAACTATGGCTACACCTTC
TRBJ2-7,TRBV5-1,NA,few,CASSLTVSSYEQYF,TGCGCCAGCAGCTTGACAGTGAGCTCCTACGAGCAGTACTTC
TRBJ1-4,TRBV12-3/TRBV12-4,NA,NA,CASSLLAEKLFF,TGTGCCAGCAGTTTACTGGCTGAAAAACTGTTTTTT
TRBJ1-4,TRBV9,NA,NA,CASSVVAGKLFF,TGTGCCAGCAGCGTTGTTGCCGGGAAACTGTTTTTT
TRBJ2-5,TRBV2,NA,NA,CASSFSGLQETQYF,TGTGCCAGCAGCTTTTCAGGACTCCAAGAGACCCAGTACTTC
TRBJ2-7,TRBV28,NA,NA,CASSPQGGYEQYF,TGTGCCAGCAGTCCCCAGGGTGGCTACGAGCAGTACTTC
TRBJ2-1,TRBV7-9,NA,NA,CASSLIGRSQDRDNEQFF,TGTGCCAGCAGCTTAATAGGTCGTTCACAGGATAGGGACAATGAGCAGTTCTTC
TRBJ2-3,TRBV5-1,NA,NA,CASSRSTDTQYF,TGCGCCAGCAGTCGGAGCACAGATACGCAGTATTTT
TRBJ2-1,TRBV15,TRBD1,NA,CATSRGTGGDEQFF,TGTGCCACCAGCAGAGGGACAGGGGGCGATGAGCAGTTCTTC
TRBJ2-1,TRBV4-2,TRBD2,NA,CASSQDLAGDYEQFF,TGTGCCAGCAGCCAAGACCTAGCGGGGGACTATGAGCAGTTCTTC
TRBJ1-1,TRBV29-1,TRBD1,NA,CSAQGIQAFF,TGCAGCGCACAGGGGATACAAGCTTTCTTT
TRBJ1-3,TRBV18,NA,NA,CASSPLDSTSGNTIYF,TGTGCCAGCTCACCTCTCGACAGTACATCTGGAAACACCATATATTTT
TRBJ2-3,TRBV14,NA,NA,CASSHPPRGFFTDTQYF,TGTGCCAGCAGCCACCCTCCGAGGGGGTTCTTCACAGATACGCAGTATTTT
TRBJ1-3,TRBV13,NA,many,CASSLPSSGNTIYF,TGTGCCAGCAGCCTACCTAGCTCTGGAAACACCATATATTTT
TRBJ2-4,TRBV28,NA,few,CASSLGQIAKNIQYF,TGTGCCAGCAGCCTTGGACAGATAGCCAAAAACATTCAGTACTTC
TRBJ2-5,TRBV5-1,NA,NA,CASSLGREETQYF,TGCGCCAGCAGCTTGGGGAGGGAAGAGACCCAGTACTTC
TRBJ1-4,TRBV5-6,TRBD1,NA,CASSLWTGGNNEKLFF,TGTGCCAGCAGCCTTTGGACAGGGGGGAATAATGAAAAACTGTTTTTT
TRBJ1-1,TRBV5-4,TRBD1,NA,CASSPDQRTGEAFF,TGTGCCAGCAGCCCAGACCAGCGGACAGGTGAAGCTTTCTTT
TRBJ2-3,TRBV6-5,TRBD1,NA,CASSRGTGESDTQYF,TGTGCCAGCAGCAGGGGTACAGGGGAGTCAGATACGCAGTATTTT
TRBJ1-1,TRBV2,NA,once,CASSVQGLENTEAFF,TGTGCCAGCAGTGTTCAGGGTTTAGAAAACACTGAAGCTTTCTTT
TRBJ2-5,TRBV5-6,TRBD1,NA,CASSVTGTGGRGQTQYF,TGTGCCAGCAGCGTTACCGGGACAGGGGGCCGCGGACAGACCCAGTACTTC
TRBJ1-1,TRBV7-8,NA,NA,CASSLVGLDTEAFF,TGTGCCAGCAGCTTAGTGGGGCTGGACACTGAAGCTTTCTTT
TRBJ2-1,TRBV4-1,TRBD2,few,CASSPLAGQYNEQFF,TGCGCCAGCAGCCCACTAGCGGGGCAATACAATGAGCAGTTCTTC
TRBJ2-5,TRBV19,NA,NA,CASSIARGETQYF,TGTGCCAGTAGTATAGCCAGGGGAGAGACCCAGTACTTC
TRBJ1-2,TRBV5-5,NA,few,CASSPGINYGYTF,TGTGCCAGCAGCCCCGGGATTAACTATGGCTACACCTTC